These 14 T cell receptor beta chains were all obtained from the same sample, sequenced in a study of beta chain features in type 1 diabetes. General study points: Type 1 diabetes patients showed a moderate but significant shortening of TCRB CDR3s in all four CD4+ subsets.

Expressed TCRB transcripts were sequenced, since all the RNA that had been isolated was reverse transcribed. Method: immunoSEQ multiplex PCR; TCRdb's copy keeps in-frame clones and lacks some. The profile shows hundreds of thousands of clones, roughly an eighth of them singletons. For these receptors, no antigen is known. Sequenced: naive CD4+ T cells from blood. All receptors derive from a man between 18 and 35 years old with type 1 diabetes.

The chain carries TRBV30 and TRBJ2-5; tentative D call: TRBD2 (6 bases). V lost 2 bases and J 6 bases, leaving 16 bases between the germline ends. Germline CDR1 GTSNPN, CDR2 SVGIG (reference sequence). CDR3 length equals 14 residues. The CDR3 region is CAWSNRRAGKTQYF. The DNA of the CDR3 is TGTGCCTGGAGTAACCGGAGGGCCGGGAAGACCCAGTACTTC. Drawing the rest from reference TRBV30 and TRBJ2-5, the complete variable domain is SQTIHQWPATLVQPVGSPLSLECTVEGTSNPNLYWYRQAAGRGLQLLFYSVGIGQISSEVPQNLSASRPQDRQFILSSKKLLLSDSGFYLCAWSNRRAGKTQYFGPGTRLLVL.

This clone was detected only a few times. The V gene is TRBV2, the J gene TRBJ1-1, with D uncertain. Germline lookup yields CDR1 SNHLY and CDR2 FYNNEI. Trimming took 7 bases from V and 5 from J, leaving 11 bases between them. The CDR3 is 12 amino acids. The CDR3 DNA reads TGTGCCAGCACTCAAGGGCAGACTGAAGCTTTCTTT. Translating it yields CASTQGQTEAFF.

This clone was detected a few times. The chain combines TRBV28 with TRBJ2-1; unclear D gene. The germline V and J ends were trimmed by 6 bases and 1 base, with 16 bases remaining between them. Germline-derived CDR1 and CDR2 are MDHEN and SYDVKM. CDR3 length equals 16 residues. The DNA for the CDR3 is TGTGCCAGCAGACCGTTAGGTGGATTATCCTACAATGAGCAGTTCTTC. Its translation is CASRPLGGLSYNEQFF. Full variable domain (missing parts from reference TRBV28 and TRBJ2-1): DVKVTQSSRYLVKRTGEKVFLECVQDMDHENMFWYRQDPGLGLRLIYFSYDVKMKEKGDIPEGYSVSREKKERFSLILESASTNQTSMYLCASRPLGGLSYNEQFFGPGTRLTVL.

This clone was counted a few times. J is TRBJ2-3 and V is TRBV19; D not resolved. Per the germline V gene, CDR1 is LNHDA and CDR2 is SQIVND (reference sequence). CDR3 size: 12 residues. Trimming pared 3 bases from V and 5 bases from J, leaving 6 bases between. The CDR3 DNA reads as TGTGCCAGTAGTATTGTGGGAGATACGCAGTATTTT. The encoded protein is CASSIVGDTQYF.

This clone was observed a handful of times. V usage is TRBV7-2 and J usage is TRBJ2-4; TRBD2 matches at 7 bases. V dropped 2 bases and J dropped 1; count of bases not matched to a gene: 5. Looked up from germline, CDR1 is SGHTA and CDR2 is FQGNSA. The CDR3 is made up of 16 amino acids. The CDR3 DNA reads TGTGCCAGCAGCTTATCGGGGGGAGGTGCCAAAAACATTCAGTACTTC. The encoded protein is CASSLSGGGAKNIQYF.

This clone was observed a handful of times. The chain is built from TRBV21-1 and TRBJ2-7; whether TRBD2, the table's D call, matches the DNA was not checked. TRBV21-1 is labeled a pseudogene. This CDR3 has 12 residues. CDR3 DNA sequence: TGTGCCAGCACGGGTGTTACCTACGAGCAGTACTTC. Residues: CASTGVTYEQYF.

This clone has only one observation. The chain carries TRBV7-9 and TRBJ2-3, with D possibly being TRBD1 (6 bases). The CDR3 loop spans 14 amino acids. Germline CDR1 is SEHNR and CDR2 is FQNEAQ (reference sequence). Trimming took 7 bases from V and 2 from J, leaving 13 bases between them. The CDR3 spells CASNPQGLTDTQYF. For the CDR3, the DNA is TGTGCCAGCAACCCACAGGGTCTCACAGATACGCAGTATTTT.

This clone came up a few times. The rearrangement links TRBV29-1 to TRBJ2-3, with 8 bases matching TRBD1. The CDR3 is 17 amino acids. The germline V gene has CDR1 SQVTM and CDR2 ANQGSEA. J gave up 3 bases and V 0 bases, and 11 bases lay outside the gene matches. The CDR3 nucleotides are TGCAGCGTTGAAGATCCTAGGGACAGGCTTGGGACAGATACGCAGTATTTT. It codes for CSVEDPRDRLGTDTQYF.

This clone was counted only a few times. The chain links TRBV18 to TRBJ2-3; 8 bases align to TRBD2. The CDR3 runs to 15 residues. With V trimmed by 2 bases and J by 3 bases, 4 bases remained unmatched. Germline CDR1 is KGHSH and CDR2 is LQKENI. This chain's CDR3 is CASSPYPGGTDTQYF. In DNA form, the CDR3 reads TGTGCCAGCTCACCATACCCGGGAGGGACAGATACGCAGTATTTT.

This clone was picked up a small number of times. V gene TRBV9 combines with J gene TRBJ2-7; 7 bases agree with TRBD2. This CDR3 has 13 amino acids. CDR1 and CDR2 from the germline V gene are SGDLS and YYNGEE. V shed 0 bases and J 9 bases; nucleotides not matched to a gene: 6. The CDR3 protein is CASSVAAGQPQYF. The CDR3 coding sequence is TGTGCCAGCAGCGTAGCAGCGGGGCAGCCGCAGTACTTC.

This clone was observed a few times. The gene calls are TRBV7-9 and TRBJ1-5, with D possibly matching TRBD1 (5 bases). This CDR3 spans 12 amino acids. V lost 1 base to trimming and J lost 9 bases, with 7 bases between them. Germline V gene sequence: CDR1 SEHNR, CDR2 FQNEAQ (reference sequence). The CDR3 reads CASSLEGLPQHF. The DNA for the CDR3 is TGTGCCAGCAGCTTAGAGGGGTTGCCCCAGCATTTT.

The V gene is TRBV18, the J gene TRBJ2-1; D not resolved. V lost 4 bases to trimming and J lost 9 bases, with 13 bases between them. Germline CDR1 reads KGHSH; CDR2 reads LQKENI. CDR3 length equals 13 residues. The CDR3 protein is CASSLSEEREQFF. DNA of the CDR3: TGTGCCAGCTCACTATCTGAGGAACGTGAGCAGTTCTTC.

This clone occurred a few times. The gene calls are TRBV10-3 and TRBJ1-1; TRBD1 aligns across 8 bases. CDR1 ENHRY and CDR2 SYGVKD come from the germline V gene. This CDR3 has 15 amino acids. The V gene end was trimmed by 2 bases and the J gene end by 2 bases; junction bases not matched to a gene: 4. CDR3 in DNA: TGTGCCATCAGTGAGCGACAGGGGCAAAACACTGAAGCTTTCTTT. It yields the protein CAISERQGQNTEAFF.

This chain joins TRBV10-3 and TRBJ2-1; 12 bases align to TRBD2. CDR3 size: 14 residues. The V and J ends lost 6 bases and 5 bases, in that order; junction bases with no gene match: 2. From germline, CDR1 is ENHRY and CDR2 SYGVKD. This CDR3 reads CAIRRTSGDNEQFF. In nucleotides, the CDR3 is TGTGCCATCAGGAGGACTAGCGGGGACAATGAGCAGTTCTTC.